Here is one T cell receptor (beta chain) with its context. These data come from a study of blood T cell repertoires in COVID-19. The overall study: Sample material is recorded as cDNA or gDNA derived from T cells, B-cell-depleted T cells, or PBMCs.

Clones were read by immunoSEQ multiplex PCR, and TCRdb kept only the in-frame ones, dropping some. The sample has 150,000 to 200,000 clones; over 80% are singletons. Trimming left V 2 bases short and J 2 bases short, with 15 bases between. The CDR3 spans 16 residues. Germline V lookup: CDR1 LGHDT, CDR2 YNNKEL (reference sequence). Those enrolled, adults aged roughly 18 to 89 years, came from about 24 US areas. Participant-reported clinical history was the basis for cohort assignment. The chain has TRBV3-1 (or the pseudogene TRBV3-2) and TRBJ2-5, with a possible D match to TRBD2 (6 bases). The sequence derives from a woman between 55 and 75 years old who had recovered from COVID-19. Sequenced input: PBMCs or T cells enriched from blood (not recorded which). The CDR3 DNA sequence: TGTGCCAGCAGCCAAAATGCCGGGACTGCACAAGAGACCCAGTACTTC. Translated, it gives CASSQNAGTAQETQYF.